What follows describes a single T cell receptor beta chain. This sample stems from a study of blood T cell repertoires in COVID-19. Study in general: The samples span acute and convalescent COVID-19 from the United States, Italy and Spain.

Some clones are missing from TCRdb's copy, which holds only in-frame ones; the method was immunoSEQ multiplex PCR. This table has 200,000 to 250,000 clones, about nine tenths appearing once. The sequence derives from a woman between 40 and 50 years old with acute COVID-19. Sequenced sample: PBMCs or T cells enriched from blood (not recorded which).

The CDR3 region has the DNA TGTGCCAGCAACATACCCGGGAATTCACCCCTCCACTTT. Translation gives CASNIPGNSPLHF. The rearrangement uses TRBV9 and TRBJ1-6; the D is unclear. The CDR3 sequence is 13 residues long. Germline CDR1 and CDR2: SGDLS and YYNGEE. Trimming removed 6 bases from V and 7 bases from J, with 11 bases in between.